This TCR beta chain came from a study of T cell responses to AZD1222 COVID-19 vaccine. Study-level results: Spike-specific TCR breadth and depth both grew after two AZD1222 doses.

Assay: immunoSEQ multiplex PCR; the TCRdb copy retains only in-frame clones and omits some. The table records some 150,000 clones, 88% of them present only once. As for this clone: Its antigen is currently unknown.

This receptor was taken from an adult who had recovered from COVID-19. The source material was peripheral blood, sampled after recovery from COVID-19.

CDR3 amino acids: CASSLGRGGNTIYF. The CDR3 DNA reads TGCGCCAGCAGCTTGGGTCGGGGTGGAAACACCATATATTTT. V and J are TRBV5-1 and TRBJ1-3; D gene ambiguous. Looked up from germline, CDR1 is SGHRS and CDR2 is YFSETQ. Trimming cost V 0 bases and J 3 bases, with 7 bases left between them. The CDR3 covers 14 residues.